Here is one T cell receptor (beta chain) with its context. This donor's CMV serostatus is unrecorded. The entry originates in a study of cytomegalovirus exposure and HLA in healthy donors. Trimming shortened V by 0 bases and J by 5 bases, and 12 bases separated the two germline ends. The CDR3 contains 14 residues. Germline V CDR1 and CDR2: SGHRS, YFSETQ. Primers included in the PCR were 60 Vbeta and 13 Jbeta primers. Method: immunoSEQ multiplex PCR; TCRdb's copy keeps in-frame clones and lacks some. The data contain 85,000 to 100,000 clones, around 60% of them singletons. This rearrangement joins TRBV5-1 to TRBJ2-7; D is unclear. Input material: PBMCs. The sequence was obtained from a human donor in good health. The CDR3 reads CASSLASTRDEQYF. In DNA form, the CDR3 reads TGCGCCAGCAGCTTGGCTTCAACCCGGGACGAGCAGTACTTC.